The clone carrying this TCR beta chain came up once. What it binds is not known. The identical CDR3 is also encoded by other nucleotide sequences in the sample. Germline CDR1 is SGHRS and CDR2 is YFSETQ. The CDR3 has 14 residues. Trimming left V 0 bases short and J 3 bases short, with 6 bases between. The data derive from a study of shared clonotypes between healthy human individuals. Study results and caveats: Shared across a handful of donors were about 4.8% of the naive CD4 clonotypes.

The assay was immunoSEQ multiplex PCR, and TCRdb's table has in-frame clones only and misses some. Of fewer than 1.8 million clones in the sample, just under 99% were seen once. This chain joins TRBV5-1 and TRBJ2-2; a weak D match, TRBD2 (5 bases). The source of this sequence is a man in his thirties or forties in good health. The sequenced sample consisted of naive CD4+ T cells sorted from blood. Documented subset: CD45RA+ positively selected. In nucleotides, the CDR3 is TGCGCCAGCAGCTTGGACGGGGACACCGGGGAGCTGTTTTTT. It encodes CASSLDGDTGELFF.